The 4 T cell receptor beta chains given below trace back to one sample, sequenced in a study of cytomegalovirus exposure and HLA in healthy donors. TCRdb's copy holds only in-frame clones and misses some; the assay was immunoSEQ multiplex PCR. The sample carries around 180,000 clones, roughly 80% recorded once. The material sequenced was PBMCs. All receptors come from a man aged 18 to 30 in good health and CMV-seropositive.

The chain couples TRBV4-3 to TRBJ1-1; D gene uncertain. CDR3 size: 15 residues. Trimming cost V 2 bases and J 5 bases, with 15 bases left between them. The germline gives CDR1 LGHNA, CDR2 YSLEER. The CDR3 region is CASSQSLSPGTEAFF. The CDR3 DNA sequence: TGCGCCAGCAGCCAATCCCTTTCTCCAGGAACTGAAGCTTTCTTT.

This chain connects TRBV14 to TRBJ2-1, with D perhaps matching TRBD1 (7 bases). There are 15 residues in the CDR3. The V and J ends lost 8 bases and 6 bases respectively, with 20 bases between them. CDR1 is SGHDN, CDR2 FVKESK, per germline. CDR3 coding DNA: TGTGCCAGCGCTAGGAGGGGGCTAGATGCCAATGAGCAGTTCTTC. It translates to CASARRGLDANEQFF.

The genes are TRBV28 and TRBJ1-2, with a tentative D call TRBD1 (5 bases). Germline loops: CDR1 MDHEN, CDR2 SYDVKM. This CDR3 has 14 residues. With 6 bases removed from V and 6 bases from J, the gap between germline ends came to 17 bases. The CDR3, as DNA: TGTGCCAGCAGGGTCGGAGGGGCGAGAGATGGCTACACCTTC. Translation gives CASRVGGARDGYTF.

The chain has TRBV4-2 and TRBJ2-1; D perhaps matches TRBD2 (5 bases). Germline V gives CDR1 LGHNA, CDR2 YNFKEQ. The CDR3 is 14 residues long. Trimming pared 7 bases from V and 10 bases from J, leaving 20 bases between. In DNA form, the CDR3 reads TGTGCCAGCACCGGAGGAGGTCAAAGTCAGGAGCAGTTCTTC. This translates into CASTGGGQSQEQFF.